This T cell receptor (beta chain) appears in the sequencing data of a study of T cell changes during pregnancy in multiple sclerosis. Here immunoSEQ multiplex PCR was the method, and the copy in TCRdb shows in-frame clones only, minus some. This table has tens of thousands of clones, over 75% appearing once. This CDR3 is built from 15 residues. Trimming shortened V by 4 bases and J by 5 bases, and 18 bases separated the two germline ends. Germline lookup yields CDR1 SGHKS and CDR2 YYEKEE (reference sequence). The clonotype originates from a female donor with multiple sclerosis, enrolled in a pregnancy study. The input for sequencing was peripheral blood, taken in the third trimester of pregnancy. The chain is built from TRBV5-5 and TRBJ1-1; no definite D call. The CDR3 loop is CASSPAPRVRTEAFF. CDR3 nucleotide sequence: TGTGCCAGCAGCCCGGCCCCGCGGGTAAGAACTGAAGCTTTCTTT.